The clone carrying this T cell receptor beta chain was seen more than once but under ten times. Other nucleotide sequences in the sample specify the same CDR3. The data were taken from a study of shared clonotypes between healthy human individuals. Study overall: Serving as donors were two women and three men, whose ages spanned 18 to 49. Per-donor plates numbered three CD4 naive, three CD4 memory, two CD8 naive and one CD8 memory.

The naive CD8 fraction comprised CD45RO-negative cells positively selected for CCR7 and excluded terminally differentiated effector memory CD45RA+ cells. The authors ran the assay at deep level. The assay was immunoSEQ multiplex PCR, and TCRdb's table has in-frame clones only and misses some. The table includes just over 2,000,000 clones, about 95% detected once. This clonotype was sampled from a man younger than 30 in good health. The sequenced sample consisted of naive CD8+ T cells sorted from blood.

DNA for the CDR3: TGTGCCAGCAGTTTAGGGTCTACCTACGAGCAGTACTTC. Translation gives CASSLGSTYEQYF. The chain uses TRBV27 and TRBJ2-7; D is undetermined. V dropped 2 bases and J dropped 2 bases, with 7 bases sitting between them. The length of the CDR3 is 13 residues. The V gene's germline CDR1 is MNHEY and CDR2 SMNVEV (reference sequence).